This T cell receptor beta chain emerged from a study of T cells in Graves' hyperthyroidism and ophthalmopathy. Amplified TCR beta CDR3 regions derived from RNA transcripts. The TCR CDR3 was amplified in a first-round RT-PCR using the HTBI primer set. One entry per CDR3 protein, called by TCRdb with MiXCR from the multiplex PCR reads. The sample includes approximately 490,000 distinct CDR3 sequences, 20% to 25% of them seen just once. The V gene's germline CDR1 is PRHDT and CDR2 FYEKMQ (reference sequence). The germline V and J ends were trimmed by 5 bases and 6 bases, with 13 bases remaining between them. This CDR3 is 13 amino acids long. Exclusion of a patient resulted from uncontrolled infection, other autoimmune disease, pregnancy or lactation.

The genes are TRBV13 and TRBJ1-2; D is perhaps TRBD1 (5 bases). This TCR derives from a woman in her 70s with Graves' ophthalmopathy. Material: blood. CDR3 sequence: CASSLGDADGYTF. CDR3 bases: TGTGCCAGCAGCCTCGGGGACGCCGATGGCTACACCTTC.